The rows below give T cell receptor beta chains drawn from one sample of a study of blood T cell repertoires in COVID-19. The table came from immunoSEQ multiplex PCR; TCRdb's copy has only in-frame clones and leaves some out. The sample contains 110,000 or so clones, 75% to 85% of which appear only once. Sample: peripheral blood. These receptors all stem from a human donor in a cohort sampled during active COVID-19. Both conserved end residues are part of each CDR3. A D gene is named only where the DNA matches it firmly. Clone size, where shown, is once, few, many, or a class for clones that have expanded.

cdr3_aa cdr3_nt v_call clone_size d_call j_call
CASSEMDRSSYEQYF TGTGCCAGCAGTGAGATGGACAGGAGCTCCTACGAGCAGTACTTC TRBV6-2/TRBV6-3 - TRBD1 TRBJ2-7
CASSSLQAGGTEAFF TGTGCCAGCAGCTCGTTACAGGCGGGGGGCACTGAAGCTTTCTTT TRBV7-2 once - TRBJ1-1
CASRATGGSTEAFF TGTGCCAGTAGGGCGACAGGGGGGAGCACTGAAGCTTTCTTT TRBV19 few TRBD1 TRBJ1-1
CASSLPGGVNEQYF TGTGCCAGCAGTTTACCTGGCGGGGTGAACGAGCAGTACTTC TRBV27 once - TRBJ2-7
CASSTPHLYRDSSYEQYF TGTGCCAGCAGCACTCCCCACCTCTACAGGGATAGCTCCTACGAGCAGTACTTC TRBV7-3 - - TRBJ2-7
CASSLAGAFYEQYF TGTGCCAGCAGTTTAGCAGGGGCATTCTACGAGCAGTACTTC TRBV28 few - TRBJ2-7
CASSYSAGGLNGYTF TGTGCCAGCAGTTACTCGGCAGGGGGCTTGAATGGCTACACCTTC TRBV6-2/TRBV6-3 - TRBD1 TRBJ1-2
CSLMRLNEQFF TGCAGTCTTATGCGTCTCAATGAGCAGTTCTTC TRBV20-1 once - TRBJ2-1
CASSLVGAQNQPQHF TGTGCCAGCAGTTTAGTGGGGGCCCAAAATCAGCCCCAGCATTTT TRBV27 - - TRBJ1-5
CASSLASGVSYEQYF TGTGCCAGCAGCTTGGCTAGCGGGGTATCCTACGAGCAGTACTTC TRBV7-2 - TRBD2 TRBJ2-7
CSALIGNEQFF TGCAGTGCTCTTATCGGCAATGAGCAGTTCTTC TRBV20-1 - - TRBJ2-1
CASTVGGGEQYF TGTGCCAGCACCGTCGGGGGTGGCGAGCAGTACTTC TRBV11-3 - - TRBJ2-7
CASSPQGSYNEQFF TGTGCCAGCTCCCCCCAGGGCTCCTACAATGAGCAGTTCTTC TRBV18 - - TRBJ2-1